These 8 T cell receptor beta chains originate from one sample sequenced in a study of T-cell memory formation after mild COVID-19. TCRdb passed the 5' RACE reads through MiXCR, listing each CDR3 protein once. Here the sample spans about 470,000 distinct CDR3 sequences, around a sixth being singletons. The sample was PBMCs or a T cell subset sorted from them (not recorded which). These receptors originate from an adult woman who had mild COVID-19 (a few samples of this study predate the infection). Cell type and time point are not known.

The chain links TRBV10-3 to TRBJ2-5; no clear D gene. Germline CDR1 ENHRY, CDR2 SYGVKD. V lost 3 bases and J 1 base, leaving 0 bases between the germline ends. The CDR3 is 11 amino acids. CDR3 in DNA: TGTGCCATCAGTGACCAAGAGACCCAGTACTTC. Translated, it gives CAISDQETQYF.

This chain uses TRBV28 with TRBJ2-7; D may be TRBD2 (6 bases). This CDR3 region has 15 residues. V shed 3 bases and J shed 3 bases, with 15 bases lying between them. Germline CDR1 is MDHEN and CDR2 is SYDVKM. CDR3 sequence: CASSFSYWRDYEQYF. CDR3 sequence (DNA): TGTGCCAGCAGTTTCTCCTACTGGAGGGACTACGAGCAGTACTTC. The complete variable domain, with remaining parts taken from reference TRBV28 and TRBJ2-7, reads DVKVTQSSRYLVKRTGEKVFLECVQDMDHENMFWYRQDPGLGLRLIYFSYDVKMKEKGDIPEGYSVSREKKERFSLILESASTNQTSMYLCASSFSYWRDYEQYFGPGTRLTVT.

This clonotype was detected a few times. The gene calls are TRBV12-3 or TRBV12-4 and TRBJ2-5, with unresolved D. This CDR3 region has 14 residues. Trimming pared 1 base from V and 4 bases from J, leaving 10 bases between. The CDR3 DNA reads TGTGCCAGCAGTTTAGGGGCGATTCGAGAGACCCAGTACTTC. The encoded protein is CASSLGAIRETQYF.

The chain joins TRBV20-1 to TRBJ1-2; D unclear. CDR1 is DFQATT and CDR2 is SNEGSKA in the germline V gene (reference sequence). This CDR3 spans 12 amino acids. Trimming left V 5 bases short and J 0 bases short, with 7 bases between. In nucleotides, the CDR3 is TGCAGTGCTCCGTCCACTAACTATGGCTACACCTTC. The encoded protein is CSAPSTNYGYTF.

This clonotype appeared a few times. J is TRBJ2-2 and V is TRBV7-3, with D tentatively TRBD1 (7 bases). Looked up from germline, CDR1 is SGHTA and CDR2 is FQGTGA. Trimming left V 5 bases short and J 3 bases short, with 16 bases between. The length of the CDR3 is 16 residues. This CDR3 is CASSPRWRGHTGELFF. In DNA form, the CDR3 reads TGTGCCAGCAGCCCCCGGTGGAGGGGGCACACCGGGGAGCTGTTTTTT.

This clonotype was seen more than once but under ten times. This chain uses TRBV5-1 with TRBJ1-1, with D uncertain. The CDR3 runs 13 residues. The germline V gene has CDR1 SGHRS and CDR2 YFSETQ. V lost 4 bases, J lost 6 bases, and 13 bases lay in between. The CDR3 bases are TGCGCCAGCAGCCACGGAGGGAGGGCTGAAGCTTTCTTT. This encodes CASSHGGRAEAFF.

A few counts support this clonotype. The chain recombines TRBV12-3 or TRBV12-4 with TRBJ2-3; 7 bases line up with TRBD2. The ends lost 3 bases at V and 2 bases at J; junction bases unmatched: 5. This CDR3 comprises 15 residues. CDR3 DNA sequence: TGTGCCAGCAGTTTGGAGCGGGGATACACAGATACGCAGTATTTT. Its protein product is CASSLERGYTDTQYF.

This rearrangement joins TRBV20-1 to TRBJ1-3; TRBD1 might be the D (6 bases). Germline V gene data show CDR1 as DFQATT and CDR2 as SNEGSKA (reference sequence). V lost 6 bases and J lost 3, with 12 bases in between. CDR3 length: 13 amino acids. The CDR3 loop is CSAEGGGGNTIYF. The DNA for the CDR3 is TGCAGTGCAGAGGGAGGGGGTGGAAACACCATATATTTT.